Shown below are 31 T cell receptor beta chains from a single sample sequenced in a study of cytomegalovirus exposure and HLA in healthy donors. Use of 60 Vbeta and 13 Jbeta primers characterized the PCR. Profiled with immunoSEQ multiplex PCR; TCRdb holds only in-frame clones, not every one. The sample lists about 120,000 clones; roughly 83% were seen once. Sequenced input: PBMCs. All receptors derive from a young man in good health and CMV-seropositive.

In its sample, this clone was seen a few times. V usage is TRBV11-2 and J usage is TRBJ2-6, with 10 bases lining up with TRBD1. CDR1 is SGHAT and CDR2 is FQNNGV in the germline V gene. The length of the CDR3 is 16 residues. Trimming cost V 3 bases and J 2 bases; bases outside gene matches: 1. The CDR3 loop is CASSLTGGTGANVLTF. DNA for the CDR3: TGTGCCAGCAGCTTGACAGGGGGCACTGGGGCCAACGTCCTGACTTTC.

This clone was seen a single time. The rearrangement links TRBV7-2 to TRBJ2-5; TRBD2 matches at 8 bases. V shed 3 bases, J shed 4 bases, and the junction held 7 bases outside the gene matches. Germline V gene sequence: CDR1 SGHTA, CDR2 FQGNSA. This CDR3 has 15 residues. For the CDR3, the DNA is TGTGCCAGCAGCTTGTCGAGCGGGAGCTCAGAGACCCAGTACTTC. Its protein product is CASSLSSGSSETQYF.

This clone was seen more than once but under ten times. The CDR3 here is CASSHGDRDAETQYF. The CDR3 DNA sequence: TGCGCCAGCAGCCACGGAGACAGGGATGCCGAGACCCAGTACTTC. The gene calls are TRBV4-1 and TRBJ2-5; 7 nucleotides align to TRBD1. V shed 3 bases and J 5 bases; nucleotides not matched to a gene: 9. Germline V gene sequence: CDR1 MGHRA, CDR2 YSYEKL. The CDR3 runs 15 residues.

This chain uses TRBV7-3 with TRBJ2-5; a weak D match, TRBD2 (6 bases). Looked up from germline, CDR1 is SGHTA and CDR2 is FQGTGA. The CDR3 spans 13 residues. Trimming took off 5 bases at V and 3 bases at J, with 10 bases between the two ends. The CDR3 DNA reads TGTGCCAGCAGCCAGACTAGAAAAGAGACCCAGTACTTC. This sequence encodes CASSQTRKETQYF. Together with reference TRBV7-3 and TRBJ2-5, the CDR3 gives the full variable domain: GAGVSQTPSNKVTEKGKYVELRCDPISGHTALYWYRQSLGQGPEFLIYFQGTGAADDSGLPNDRFFAVRPEGSVSTLKIQRTERGDSAVYLCASSQTRKETQYFGPGTRLLVL.

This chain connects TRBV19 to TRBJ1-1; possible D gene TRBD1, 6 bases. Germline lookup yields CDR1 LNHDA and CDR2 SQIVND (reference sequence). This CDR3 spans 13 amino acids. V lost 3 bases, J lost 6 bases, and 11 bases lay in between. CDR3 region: CASSIQQGAEAFF. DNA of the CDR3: TGTGCCAGTAGTATCCAACAGGGAGCTGAAGCTTTCTTT. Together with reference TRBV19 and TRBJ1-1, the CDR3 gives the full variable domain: DGGITQSPKYLFRKEGQNVTLSCEQNLNHDAMYWYRQDPGQGLRLIYYSQIVNDFQKGDIAEGYSVSREKKESFPLTVTSAQKNPTAFYLCASSIQQGAEAFFGQGTRLTVV.

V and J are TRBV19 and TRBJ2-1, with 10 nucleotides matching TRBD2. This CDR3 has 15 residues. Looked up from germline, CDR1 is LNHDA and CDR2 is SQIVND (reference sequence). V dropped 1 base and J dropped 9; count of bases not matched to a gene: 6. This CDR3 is CASSIGSGRFSEQFF. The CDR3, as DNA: TGTGCCAGTAGTATAGGTAGCGGGAGGTTCAGTGAGCAGTTCTTC.

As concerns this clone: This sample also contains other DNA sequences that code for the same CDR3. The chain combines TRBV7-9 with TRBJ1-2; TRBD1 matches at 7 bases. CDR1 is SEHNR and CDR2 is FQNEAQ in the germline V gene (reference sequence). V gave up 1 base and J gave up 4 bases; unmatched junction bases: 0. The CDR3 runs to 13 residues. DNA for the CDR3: TGTGCCAGCAGCTTAGGACAGGGCTATGGCTACACCTTC. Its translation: CASSLGQGYGYTF.

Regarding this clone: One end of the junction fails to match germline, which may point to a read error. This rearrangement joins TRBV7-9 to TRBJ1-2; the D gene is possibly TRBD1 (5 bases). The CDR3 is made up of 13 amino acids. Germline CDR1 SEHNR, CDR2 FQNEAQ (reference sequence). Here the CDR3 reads CSSSLGAYYGYTF. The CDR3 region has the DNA TGTTCCAGCAGCTTAGGGGCCTACTATGGCTACACCTTC.

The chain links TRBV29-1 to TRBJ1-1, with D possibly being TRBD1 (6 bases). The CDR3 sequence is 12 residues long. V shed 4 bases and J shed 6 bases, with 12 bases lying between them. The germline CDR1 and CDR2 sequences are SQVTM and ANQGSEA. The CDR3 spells CSVGQGLPEAFF. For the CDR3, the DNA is TGCAGCGTTGGGCAGGGGTTACCTGAAGCTTTCTTT.

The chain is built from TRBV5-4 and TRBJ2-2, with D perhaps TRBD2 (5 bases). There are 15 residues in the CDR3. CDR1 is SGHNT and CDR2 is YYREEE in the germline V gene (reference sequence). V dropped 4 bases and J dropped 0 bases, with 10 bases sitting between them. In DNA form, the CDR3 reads TGTGCCAGCAGCATCGACTACGCGAACACCGGGGAGCTGTTTTTT. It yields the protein CASSIDYANTGELFF.

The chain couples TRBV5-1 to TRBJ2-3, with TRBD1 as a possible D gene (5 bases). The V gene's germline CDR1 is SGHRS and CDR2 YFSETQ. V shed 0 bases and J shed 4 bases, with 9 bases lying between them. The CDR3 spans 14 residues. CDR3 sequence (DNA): TGCGCCAGCAGCTTGGAGACAGCCCCAGATACGCAGTATTTT. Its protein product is CASSLETAPDTQYF.

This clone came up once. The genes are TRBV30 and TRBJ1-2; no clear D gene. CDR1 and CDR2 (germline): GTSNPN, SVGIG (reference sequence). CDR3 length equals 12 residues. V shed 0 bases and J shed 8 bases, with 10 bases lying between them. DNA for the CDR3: TGTGCCTGGAGTGTAACGTACATCGGCTACACCTTC. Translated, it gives CAWSVTYIGYTF.

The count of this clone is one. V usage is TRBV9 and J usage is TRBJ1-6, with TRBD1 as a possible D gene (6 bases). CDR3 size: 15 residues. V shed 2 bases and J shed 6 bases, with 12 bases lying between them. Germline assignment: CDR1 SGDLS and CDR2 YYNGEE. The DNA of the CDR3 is TGTGCCAGCAGCGTTAAGGGACAATTTAATTCACCCCTCCACTTT. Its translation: CASSVKGQFNSPLHF.

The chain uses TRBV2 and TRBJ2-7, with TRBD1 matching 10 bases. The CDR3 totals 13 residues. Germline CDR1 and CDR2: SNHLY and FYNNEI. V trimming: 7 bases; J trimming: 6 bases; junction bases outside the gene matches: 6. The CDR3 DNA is TGTGCCAGCACCTTGACAGGGGGCGGCGAGCAGTACTTC. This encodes CASTLTGGGEQYF.

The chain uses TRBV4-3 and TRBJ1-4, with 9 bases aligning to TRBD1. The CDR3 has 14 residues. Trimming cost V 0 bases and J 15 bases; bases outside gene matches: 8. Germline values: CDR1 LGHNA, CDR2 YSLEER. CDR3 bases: TGCGCCAGCAGCCAAGATCGAAGGACAGGGGAAGTGTTTTTT. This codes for CASSQDRRTGEVFF.

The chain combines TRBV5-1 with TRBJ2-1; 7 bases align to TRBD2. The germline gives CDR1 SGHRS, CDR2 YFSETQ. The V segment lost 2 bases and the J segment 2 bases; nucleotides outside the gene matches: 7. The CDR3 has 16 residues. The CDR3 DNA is TGCGCCAGCAGCTTATTGGGGGGGGGACCCTACAATGAGCAGTTCTTC. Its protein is CASSLLGGGPYNEQFF.

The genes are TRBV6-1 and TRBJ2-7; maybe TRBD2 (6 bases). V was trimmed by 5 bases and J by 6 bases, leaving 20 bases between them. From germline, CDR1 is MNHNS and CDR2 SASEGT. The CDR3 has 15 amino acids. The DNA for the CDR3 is TGTGCCAGCAGTACCTCCCGGGACTCCTTGGTCGAGCAGTACTTC. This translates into CASSTSRDSLVEQYF.

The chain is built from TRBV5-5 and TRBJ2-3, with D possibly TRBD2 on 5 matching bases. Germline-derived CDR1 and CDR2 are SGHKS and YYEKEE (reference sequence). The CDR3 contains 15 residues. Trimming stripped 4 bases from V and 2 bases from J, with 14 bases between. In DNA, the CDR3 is TGTGCCAGCAGCACAAGAACGGGGTTCACAGATACGCAGTATTTT. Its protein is CASSTRTGFTDTQYF.

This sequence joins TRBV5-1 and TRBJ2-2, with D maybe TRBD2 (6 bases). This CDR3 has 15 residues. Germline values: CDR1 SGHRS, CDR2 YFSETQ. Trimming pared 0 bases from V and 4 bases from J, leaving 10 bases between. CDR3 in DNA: TGCGCCAGCAGCTTGGTCCTGGGAGGCACCGGGGAGCTGTTTTTT. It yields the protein CASSLVLGGTGELFF.

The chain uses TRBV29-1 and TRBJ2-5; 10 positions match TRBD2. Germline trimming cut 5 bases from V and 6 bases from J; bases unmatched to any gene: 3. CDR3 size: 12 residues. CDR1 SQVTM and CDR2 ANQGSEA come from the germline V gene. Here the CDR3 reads CSVTAGGKTQYF. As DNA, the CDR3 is TGCAGCGTTACAGCGGGAGGGAAGACCCAGTACTTC.

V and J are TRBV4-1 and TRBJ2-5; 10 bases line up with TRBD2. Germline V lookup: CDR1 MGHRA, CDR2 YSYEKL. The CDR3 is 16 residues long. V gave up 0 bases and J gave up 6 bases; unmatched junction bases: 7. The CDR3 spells CASSQEASGSLKTQYF. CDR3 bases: TGCGCCAGCAGCCAAGAAGCTAGCGGGAGTTTAAAGACCCAGTACTTC.

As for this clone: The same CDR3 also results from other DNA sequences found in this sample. The CDR3 loop reads CASSAWGGTDTQYF. For the CDR3, the DNA is TGTGCCAGCAGCGCCTGGGGGGGCACAGATACGCAGTATTTT. The chain links TRBV9 to TRBJ2-3, with D tentatively TRBD2 (6 bases). Germline V gives CDR1 SGDLS, CDR2 YYNGEE. The V gene lost 3 bases and the J gene lost 1 base, with 9 bases spanning the gap. The CDR3 totals 14 residues.

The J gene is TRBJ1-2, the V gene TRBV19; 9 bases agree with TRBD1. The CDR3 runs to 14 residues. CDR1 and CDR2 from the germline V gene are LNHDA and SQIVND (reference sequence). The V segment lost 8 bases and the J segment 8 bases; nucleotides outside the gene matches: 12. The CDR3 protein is CASRLRDRVWGYTF. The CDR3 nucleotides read TGTGCCAGTCGCCTCCGGGACAGGGTTTGGGGCTACACCTTC.

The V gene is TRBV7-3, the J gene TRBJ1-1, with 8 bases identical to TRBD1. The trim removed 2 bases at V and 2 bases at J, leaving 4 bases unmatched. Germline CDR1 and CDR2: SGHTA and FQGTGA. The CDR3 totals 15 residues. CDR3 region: CASSLAGQGNTEAFF. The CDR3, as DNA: TGTGCCAGCAGCTTAGCCGGACAGGGCAACACTGAAGCTTTCTTT.

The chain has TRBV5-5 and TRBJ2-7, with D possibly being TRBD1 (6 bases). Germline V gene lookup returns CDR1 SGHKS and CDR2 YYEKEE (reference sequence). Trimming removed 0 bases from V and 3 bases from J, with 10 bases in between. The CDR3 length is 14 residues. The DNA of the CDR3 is TGTGCCAGCAGCTTGGCAGGGGTGAACTACGAGCAGTACTTC. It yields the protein CASSLAGVNYEQYF.

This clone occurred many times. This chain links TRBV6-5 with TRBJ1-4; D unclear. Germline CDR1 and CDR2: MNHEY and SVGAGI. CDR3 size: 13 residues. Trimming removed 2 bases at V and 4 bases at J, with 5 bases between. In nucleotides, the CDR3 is TGTGCCAGCAGTTACACTGGTAATGAAAAACTGTTTTTT. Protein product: CASSYTGNEKLFF.

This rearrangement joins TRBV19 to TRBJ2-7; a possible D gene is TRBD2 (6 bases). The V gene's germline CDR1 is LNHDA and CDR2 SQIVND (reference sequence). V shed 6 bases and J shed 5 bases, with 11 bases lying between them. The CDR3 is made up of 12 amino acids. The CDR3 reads CASSGGEHEQYF. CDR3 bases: TGTGCCAGTAGCGGAGGGGAACACGAGCAGTACTTC.

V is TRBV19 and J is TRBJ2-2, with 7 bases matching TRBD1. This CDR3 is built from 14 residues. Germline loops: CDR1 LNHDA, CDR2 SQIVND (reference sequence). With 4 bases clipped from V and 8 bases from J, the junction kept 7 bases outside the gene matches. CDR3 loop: CASSNDRAVGELFF. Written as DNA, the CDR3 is TGTGCCAGTAGTAACGACAGGGCTGTAGGGGAGCTGTTTTTT.

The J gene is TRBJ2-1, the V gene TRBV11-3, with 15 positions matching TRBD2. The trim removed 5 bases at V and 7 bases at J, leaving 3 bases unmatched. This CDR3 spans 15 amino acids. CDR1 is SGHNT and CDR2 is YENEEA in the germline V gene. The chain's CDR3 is CASSLGTSGGNEQFF. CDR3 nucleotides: TGTGCCAGCAGCCTCGGGACTAGCGGGGGGAATGAGCAGTTCTTC.

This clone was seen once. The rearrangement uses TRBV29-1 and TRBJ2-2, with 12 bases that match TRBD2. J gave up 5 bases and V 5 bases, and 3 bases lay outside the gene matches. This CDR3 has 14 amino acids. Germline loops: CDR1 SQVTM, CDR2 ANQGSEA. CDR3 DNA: TGCAGCGTTTATGGACTAGCGGGAACCGGGGAGCTGTTTTTT. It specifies CSVYGLAGTGELFF.

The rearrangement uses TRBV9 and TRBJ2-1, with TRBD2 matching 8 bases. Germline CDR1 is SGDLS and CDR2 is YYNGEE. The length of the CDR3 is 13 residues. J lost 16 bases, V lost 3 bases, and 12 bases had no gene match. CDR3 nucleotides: TGTGCCAGCAGCGGGACTAGCACCTCGCCCCTATTCTTC. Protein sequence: CASSGTSTSPLFF.